The clone carrying this T cell receptor beta chain has a single count. Using immunoSEQ multiplex PCR, the repertoire was profiled, and TCRdb retains in-frame clones only, with some absent. The table shows approximately 150,000 clones, with about 91% occurring only once. This specimen belongs to a study of T cell responses to AZD1222 COVID-19 vaccine. Per the germline V gene, CDR1 is LGHNA and CDR2 is YNFKEQ. Between the trimmed V and J ends, which lost 0 bases and 8 bases, there was a span of 11 bases. This CDR3 has 15 amino acids. This receptor was obtained from an adult in good health. The sample was peripheral blood, taken on day 0 of MenACWY control vaccination. The genes are TRBV4-2 and TRBJ1-6; D unresolved. CDR3 in DNA: TGTGCCAGCAGCCAAGACCCGCGACTCGATTCACCCCTCCACTTT. As protein: CASSQDPRLDSPLHF.